This T cell receptor (beta chain) came from a study of blood T cells in healthy people across ages. General study points: Estimates drawn from one million T cells were deemed to understate diversity. Donors of long life had a larger count of naive CD4+ cells and greater diversity than aged donors.

Germline values: CDR1 LNHNV, CDR2 YYDKDF (reference sequence). V was cut by 2 bases and J by 1 base, with 12 bases left in between. The CDR3 sequence is 16 residues long. Through a sample-barcoded 5' primer and a J-beta primer mix, a second PCR was run for roughly 6 to 12 cycles. Using its own MiXCR run on the 5' RACE reads, TCRdb lists one record per CDR3 protein. The top ten hold under 10% of the sample, which has some 760,000 distinct CDR3 sequences, more than 20% seen once. It was 8 to 10 milliliters of peripheral blood that were drawn from each donor. A word on this clonotype: No antigen is known for it.

The same specimen was also included in a second study, on T cells of mothers and their children.

The origin of this receptor is a boy younger than 18 in good health. The sequencing sample was made of blood. The chain joins TRBV15 to TRBJ2-4; D uncertain. In DNA form, the CDR3 reads TGTGCCACCAGCAGACCCGGCATGAGCGCCAAAAACATTCAGTACTTC. Translation: CATSRPGMSAKNIQYF.